Each of the 23 T cell receptor beta chains below was sequenced from the same sample in a study of a mutant IDH1 vaccine in newly diagnosed glioma. The time point: week 11, during vaccination. In the vaccine, a single dose held 300 ug of the mutant IDH1 20-mer peptide, along with topical imiquimod. These TCRs' antigens remain unknown. Sequenced by immunoSEQ multiplex PCR; TCRdb stores in-frame clones only, minus some. The sample consists of roughly 61,000 clones, 80% of them appearing once. Specimen: PBMCs, collected from a glioma patient whose treatment included an IDH1 peptide vaccine. Receptors originate from a man aged 45 to 65 with glioma.

This clone has only one observation. This chain uses TRBV19 with TRBJ1-2; TRBD1 might be the D (6 bases). Germline loops: CDR1 LNHDA, CDR2 SQIVND (reference sequence). This CDR3 is built from 15 residues. V was shortened by 6 bases and J by 4 bases, with 18 bases between the two germline ends. The CDR3 here is CASSPDRIPLYGYTF. In DNA form, the CDR3 reads TGTGCCAGTAGCCCCGACAGGATCCCCCTCTATGGCTACACCTTC.

The rearrangement joins TRBV7-9 to TRBJ2-3; 8 nucleotides match TRBD2. Trimming at V came to 5 bases and at J to 2 bases, leaving 9 bases not matched to a gene. Germline V CDR1 and CDR2: SEHNR, FQNEAQ (reference sequence). This CDR3 is 16 amino acids long. CDR3 sequence (DNA): TGTGCCAGCAGCCACCGTACGGGACTAGACACAGATACGCAGTATTTT. As protein: CASSHRTGLDTDTQYF.

CDR3 coding DNA: TGTGCCAGCACCGACAGGTCACACACTGAAGCTTTCTTT. This codes for CASTDRSHTEAFF. This chain joins TRBV5-4 and TRBJ1-1, with D perhaps TRBD1 (6 bases). The germline V gene has CDR1 SGHNT and CDR2 YYREEE (reference sequence). V shed 6 bases and J shed 3 bases, with 12 bases lying between them. The CDR3 is 13 amino acids.

The chain employs TRBV7-8 and TRBJ2-7, with 7 bases fitting TRBD1. CDR1 is SGHVS and CDR2 is FQNEAQ in the germline V gene. The CDR3 totals 14 residues. The J segment lost 2 bases and the V segment lost 1 base, leaving 2 bases of the junction unmatched. The DNA for the CDR3 is TGTGCCAGCAGCTTAGTTGGACAGGCCTACGAGCAGTACTTC. Translating it yields CASSLVGQAYEQYF.

The rearrangement joins TRBV11-1 to TRBJ2-5; D uncertain. There are 11 residues in the CDR3. CDR1 and CDR2 (germline): SGHAT, FQDESV (reference sequence). The V end was cut by 5 bases, the J end by 2 bases, with 3 bases between. CDR3 sequence (DNA): TGTGCCAGCAGCCTGCAAGAGACCCAGTACTTC. Translating it yields CASSLQETQYF.

Only one count was recorded for this clone. The J gene is TRBJ2-3, the V gene TRBV9; D gene unclear. V was shortened by 1 base and J by 0 bases, with 6 bases between the two germline ends. Germline V gene sequence: CDR1 SGDLS, CDR2 YYNGEE. The CDR3 sequence is 14 residues long. CDR3 in amino acids: CASSVRPSTDTQYF. The CDR3 DNA is TGTGCCAGCAGCGTACGTCCAAGCACAGATACGCAGTATTTT. The full variable domain, with the rest looked up from reference TRBV9 and TRBJ2-3, is DSGVTQTPKHLITATGQRVTLRCSPRSGDLSVYWYQQSLDQGLQFLIQYYNGEERAKGNILERFSAQQFPDLHSELNLSSLELGDSALYFCASSVRPSTDTQYFGPGTRLTVL.

V is TRBV4-1 and J is TRBJ1-1, with D possibly matching TRBD1 (5 bases). CDR3 length equals 15 residues. Germline lookup yields CDR1 MGHRA and CDR2 YSYEKL. V lost 0 bases and J lost 3, with 11 bases in between. CDR3 amino acids: CASSQDKGTHTEAFF. In DNA form, the CDR3 reads TGCGCCAGCAGCCAAGATAAAGGGACCCACACTGAAGCTTTCTTT.

The chain has TRBV7-2 and TRBJ2-7; D is unclear. CDR1 and CDR2 (germline): SGHTA, FQGNSA. This CDR3 has 13 residues. Trimming stripped 1 base from V and 4 bases from J, with 8 bases between. The CDR3 region is CASSLGVGYEQYF. The CDR3 nucleotides are TGTGCCAGCAGCTTAGGGGTCGGGTACGAGCAGTACTTC.

This rearrangement joins TRBV6-1 to TRBJ2-7, with D uncertain. Between the trimmed V and J ends, which lost 2 bases and 0 bases, there was a span of 11 bases. This CDR3 contains 15 residues. Germline values: CDR1 MNHNS, CDR2 SASEGT. In nucleotides, the CDR3 is TGTGCCAGCAGTGAACAGCGTCAGTCCTCCTACGAGCAGTACTTC. Translating gives CASSEQRQSSYEQYF.

V and J are TRBV30 and TRBJ2-2; D gene ambiguous. V lost 0 bases, J lost 7 bases, and 9 bases lay in between. CDR3 length equals 13 residues. Per germline, CDR1 GTSNPN and CDR2 SVGIG (reference sequence). The CDR3 sequence is CAWSVSEIGELFF. CDR3 nucleotide sequence: TGTGCCTGGAGTGTATCGGAAATCGGGGAGCTGTTTTTT.

The chain carries TRBV6-5 and TRBJ1-3; D remains unclear. V lost 6 bases and J lost 1, with 10 bases in between. Germline V lookup: CDR1 MNHEY, CDR2 SVGAGI. This CDR3 contains 14 residues. CDR3 nucleotide sequence: TGTGCCAGCAGGGGGATGAGTTCTGGAAACACCATATATTTT. Its translation is CASRGMSSGNTIYF.

The chain combines TRBV5-1 with TRBJ2-1, with D uncertain. Germline CDR1 SGHRS, CDR2 YFSETQ. V lost 6 bases, J lost 4 bases, and 17 bases lay in between. The CDR3 covers 15 residues. CDR3 coding DNA: TGCGCCAGCACGGCGGCCCTCTCGGGTTACAATGAGCAGTTCTTC. This encodes CASTAALSGYNEQFF.

V gene TRBV19 combines with J gene TRBJ1-4; tentatively, D is TRBD1 (5 bases). V was cut by 5 bases and J by 1 base, with 11 bases left in between. The CDR3 spans 15 residues. The germline gives CDR1 LNHDA, CDR2 SQIVND (reference sequence). CDR3 DNA sequence: TGTGCCAGTAGTTTAGGGGCAGGAACTAATGAAAAACTGTTTTTT. Protein: CASSLGAGTNEKLFF. Full variable domain (missing parts from reference TRBV19 and TRBJ1-4): DGGITQSPKYLFRKEGQNVTLSCEQNLNHDAMYWYRQDPGQGLRLIYYSQIVNDFQKGDIAEGYSVSREKKESFPLTVTSAQKNPTAFYLCASSLGAGTNEKLFFGSGTQLSVL.

The sample holds a few counts of this clone. This rearrangement joins TRBV6-6 to TRBJ1-2; D perhaps matches TRBD1 (5 bases). Germline lookup yields CDR1 MNHNY and CDR2 SVGAGI (reference sequence). The CDR3 runs to 12 residues. Trimming left V 0 bases short and J 9 bases short, with 8 bases between. CDR3 loop: CASSYSTVRYTF. The DNA of the CDR3 is TGTGCCAGCAGTTACTCGACAGTGCGCTACACCTTC.

The V and J genes are TRBV7-8 and TRBJ1-1; maybe TRBD1 (6 bases). Germline V CDR1 and CDR2: SGHVS, FQNEAQ. This CDR3 comprises 15 residues. Trimming removed 3 bases at V and 7 bases at J, with 18 bases between. The DNA for the CDR3 is TGTGCCAGCAGCTTCGCTGAATGGGGGCGGGATGAAGCTTTCTTT. Encoded protein: CASSFAEWGRDEAFF.

This clone was counted a few times. The rearrangement links TRBV9 to TRBJ1-5; D not certain. The CDR3 runs to 13 residues. Trimming left V 1 base short and J 5 bases short, with 7 bases between. Looked up from germline, CDR1 is SGDLS and CDR2 is YYNGEE. The chain's CDR3 is CASSVMPDQPQHF. The CDR3 DNA reads as TGTGCCAGCAGCGTAATGCCTGATCAGCCCCAGCATTTT.

For the CDR3, the DNA is TGCGCCAGCAGCTTGCAGGGGAACACCGGGGAGCTGTTTTTT. It yields the protein CASSLQGNTGELFF. The chain is built from TRBV5-1 and TRBJ2-2, with D possibly matching TRBD1 (5 bases). V lost 1 base and J lost 1, with 5 bases in between. Germline V gene lookup returns CDR1 SGHRS and CDR2 YFSETQ. The CDR3 extends over 14 amino acids.

The J gene is TRBJ1-4, the V gene TRBV18; no reliable D call. Germline values: CDR1 KGHSH, CDR2 LQKENI. The germline V and J ends were trimmed by 3 bases and 0 bases, with 8 bases remaining between them. The CDR3 totals 15 residues. The CDR3 region has the DNA TGTGCCAGCTCACCTGGATCTGCAACTAATGAAAAACTGTTTTTT. It encodes CASSPGSATNEKLFF. The complete variable domain, with remaining parts taken from reference TRBV18 and TRBJ1-4, reads NAGVMQNPRHLVRRRGQEARLRCSPMKGHSHVYWYRQLPEEGLKFMVYLQKENIIDESGMPKERFSAEFPKEGPSILRIQQVVRGDSAAYFCASSPGSATNEKLFFGSGTQLSVL.

V usage is TRBV18 and J usage is TRBJ2-3, with a tentative D call TRBD1 (6 bases). The CDR3 contains 14 residues. The V and J ends lost 0 bases and 10 bases respectively, with 14 bases between them. The germline V gene encodes CDR1 KGHSH and CDR2 LQKENI. The CDR3 coding sequence is TGTGCCAGCTCACCACCGCTGGGGGCCGTGGCGCAGTATTTT. Its translation: CASSPPLGAVAQYF. Using reference TRBV18 and TRBJ2-3 for the parts outside the CDR3, the full variable domain is NAGVMQNPRHLVRRRGQEARLRCSPMKGHSHVYWYRQLPEEGLKFMVYLQKENIIDESGMPKERFSAEFPKEGPSILRIQQVVRGDSAAYFCASSPPLGAVAQYFGPGTRLTVL.

The chain combines TRBV29-1 with TRBJ2-1; 9 bases fit TRBD1. This CDR3 comprises 13 residues. Losses at the gene ends were 1 base for V and 16 bases for J; bases not matched to a gene: 11. The germline gives CDR1 SQVTM, CDR2 ANQGSEA. The chain's CDR3 is CSVEAQGQGENFF. The CDR3 DNA follows: TGCAGCGTTGAAGCACAGGGACAGGGTGAAAATTTCTTC.

This chain links TRBV6-5 with TRBJ2-3, with D hard to call. Germline CDR1 MNHEY, CDR2 SVGAGI. V lost 0 bases and J lost 6, with 10 bases in between. The CDR3 consists of 14 residues. The CDR3 DNA reads as TGTGCCAGCAGTTACTCACGGGTTGGCGATACGCAGTATTTT. As protein: CASSYSRVGDTQYF.

DNA for the CDR3: TGTGCCAGCAGGTACACGGGGGGAAACTATGGCTACACCTTC. It encodes CASRYTGGNYGYTF. This chain connects TRBV2 to TRBJ1-2, with D possibly matching TRBD1 (5 bases). This CDR3 contains 14 residues. Trimming removed 6 bases at V and 2 bases at J, with 13 bases between. The germline CDR1 and CDR2 sequences are SNHLY and FYNNEI. The full variable domain, completed using reference TRBV2 and TRBJ1-2, is EPEVTQTPSHQVTQMGQEVILRCVPISNHLYFYWYRQILGQKVEFLVSFYNNEISEKSEIFDDQFSVERPDGSNFTLKIRSTKLEDSAMYFCASRYTGGNYGYTFGSGTRLTVV.

This rearrangement joins TRBV7-2 to TRBJ1-3; D is uncertain. Germline CDR1 and CDR2: SGHTA and FQGNSA. The length of the CDR3 is 15 residues. V lost 0 bases and J lost 2, with 8 bases in between. CDR3 DNA: TGTGCCAGCAGCTTAGCTTCCACCGCTGGAAACACCATATATTTT. Residues: CASSLASTAGNTIYF.